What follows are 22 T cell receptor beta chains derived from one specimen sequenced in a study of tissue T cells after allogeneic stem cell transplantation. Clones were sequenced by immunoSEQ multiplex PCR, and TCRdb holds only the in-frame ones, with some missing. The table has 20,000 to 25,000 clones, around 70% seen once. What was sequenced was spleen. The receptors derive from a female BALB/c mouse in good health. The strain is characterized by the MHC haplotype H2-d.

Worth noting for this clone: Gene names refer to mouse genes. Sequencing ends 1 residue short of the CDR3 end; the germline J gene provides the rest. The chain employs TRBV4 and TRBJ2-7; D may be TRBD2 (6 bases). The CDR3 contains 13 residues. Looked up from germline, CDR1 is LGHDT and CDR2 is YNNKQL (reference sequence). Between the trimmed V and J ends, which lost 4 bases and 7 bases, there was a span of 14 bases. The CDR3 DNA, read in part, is TGTGCCAGCAGCTTTTCCGGGGGGATGGAACAGTAC. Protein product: CASSFSGGMEQY. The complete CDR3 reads CASSFSGGMEQYF.

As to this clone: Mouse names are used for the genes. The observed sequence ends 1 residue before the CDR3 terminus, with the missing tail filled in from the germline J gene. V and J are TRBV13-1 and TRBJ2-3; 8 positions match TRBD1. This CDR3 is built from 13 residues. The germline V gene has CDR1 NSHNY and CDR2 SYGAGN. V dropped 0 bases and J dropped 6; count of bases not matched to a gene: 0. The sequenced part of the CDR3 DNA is TGTGCCAGCAGTGATGGGACAGGGGAAACGCTGTAT. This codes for CASSDGTGETLY. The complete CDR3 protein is CASSDGTGETLYF.

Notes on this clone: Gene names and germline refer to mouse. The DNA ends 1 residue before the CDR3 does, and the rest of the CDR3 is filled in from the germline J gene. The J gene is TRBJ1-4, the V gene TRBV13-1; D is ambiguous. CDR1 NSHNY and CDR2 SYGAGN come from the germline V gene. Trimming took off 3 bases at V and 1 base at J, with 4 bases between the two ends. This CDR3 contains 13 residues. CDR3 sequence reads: CASSGNSNERLFF. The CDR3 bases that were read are TGTGCCAGCAGTGGGAATTCCAACGAAAGATTATTT.

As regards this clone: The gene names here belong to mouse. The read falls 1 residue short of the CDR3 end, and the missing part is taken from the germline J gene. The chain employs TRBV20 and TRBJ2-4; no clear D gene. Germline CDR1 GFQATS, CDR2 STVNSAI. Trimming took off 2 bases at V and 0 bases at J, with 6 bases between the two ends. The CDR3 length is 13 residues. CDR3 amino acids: CGARTSSQNTLYF. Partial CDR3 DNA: TGTGGTGCTAGGACTTCTAGTCAAAACACCTTGTAC.

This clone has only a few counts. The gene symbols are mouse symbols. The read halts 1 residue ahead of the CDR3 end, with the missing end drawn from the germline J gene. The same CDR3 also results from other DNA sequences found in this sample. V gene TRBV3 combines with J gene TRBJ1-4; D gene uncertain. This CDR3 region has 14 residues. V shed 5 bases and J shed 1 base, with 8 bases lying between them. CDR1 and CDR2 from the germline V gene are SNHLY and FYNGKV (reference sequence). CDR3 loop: CASSLDNSNERLFF. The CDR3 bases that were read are TGTGCCAGCAGCCTCGACAATTCCAACGAAAGATTATTT.

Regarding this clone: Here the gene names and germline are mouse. This CDR3 is CASSWDREDQAPLF. CDR3 DNA (partial): TGTGCCAGCAGCTGGGACAGGGAGGACCAGGCTCCGCTT. The chain employs TRBV24 and TRBJ1-5; 9 bases align to TRBD1. The observed sequence ends 1 residue before the CDR3 terminus, with the missing tail filled in from the germline J gene. CDR3 length: 14 residues. CDR1 is KGHTA, CDR2 FRNEEI, per germline. Trimming removed 6 bases from V and 5 bases from J; junction bases left unmatched: 5.

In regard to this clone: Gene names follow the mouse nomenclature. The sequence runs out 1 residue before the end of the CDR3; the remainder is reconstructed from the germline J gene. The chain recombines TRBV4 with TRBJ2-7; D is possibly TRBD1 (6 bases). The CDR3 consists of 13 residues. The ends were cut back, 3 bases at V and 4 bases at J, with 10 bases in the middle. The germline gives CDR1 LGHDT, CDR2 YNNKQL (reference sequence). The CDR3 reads CASSYRDTYEQYF. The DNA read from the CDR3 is TGTGCCAGCAGCTACCGGGACACATATGAACAGTAC.

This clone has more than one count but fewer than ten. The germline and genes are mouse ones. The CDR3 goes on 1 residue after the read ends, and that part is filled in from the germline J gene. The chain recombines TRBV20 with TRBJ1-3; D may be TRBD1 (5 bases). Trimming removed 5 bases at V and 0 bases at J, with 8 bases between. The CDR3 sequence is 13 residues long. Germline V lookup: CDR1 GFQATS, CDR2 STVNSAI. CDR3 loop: CGAYDSSGNTLYF. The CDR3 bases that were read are TGTGGTGCTTACGACAGTTCTGGAAATACGCTCTAT.

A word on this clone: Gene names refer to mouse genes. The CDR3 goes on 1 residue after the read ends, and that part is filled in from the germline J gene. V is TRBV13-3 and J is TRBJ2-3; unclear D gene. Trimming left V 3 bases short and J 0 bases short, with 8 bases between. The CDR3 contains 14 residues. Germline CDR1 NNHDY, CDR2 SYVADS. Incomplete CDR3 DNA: TGTGCCAGCAGTGGACCCTCTAGTGCAGAAACGCTGTAT. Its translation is CASSGPSSAETLY. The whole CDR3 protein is CASSGPSSAETLYF.

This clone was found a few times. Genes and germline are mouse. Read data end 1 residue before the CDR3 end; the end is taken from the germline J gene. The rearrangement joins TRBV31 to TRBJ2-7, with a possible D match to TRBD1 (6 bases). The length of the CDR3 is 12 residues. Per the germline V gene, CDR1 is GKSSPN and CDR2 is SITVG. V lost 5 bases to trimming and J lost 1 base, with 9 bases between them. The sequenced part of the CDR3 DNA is TGTGCCTGGTCGGGACAATCCTATGAACAGTAC. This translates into CAWSGQSYEQY. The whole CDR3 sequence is CAWSGQSYEQYF.

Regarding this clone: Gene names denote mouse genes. The sequenced part of the CDR3 DNA is TGTGCCAGCAGTATACCCGGGGGCGGTGCAGAAACGCTGTAT. As protein: CASSIPGGGAETLY. The entire CDR3 reads CASSIPGGGAETLYF. The chain employs TRBV19 and TRBJ2-3, with D perhaps given as TRBD1 or TRBD2 (6 bases each). The read ends 1 residue before the CDR3 terminus; that terminus is restored from the germline J gene. This CDR3 comprises 15 residues. The V gene lost 1 base and the J gene lost 1 base, with 10 bases spanning the gap. In germline, CDR1 is FNHDT, CDR2 SITEND (reference sequence).

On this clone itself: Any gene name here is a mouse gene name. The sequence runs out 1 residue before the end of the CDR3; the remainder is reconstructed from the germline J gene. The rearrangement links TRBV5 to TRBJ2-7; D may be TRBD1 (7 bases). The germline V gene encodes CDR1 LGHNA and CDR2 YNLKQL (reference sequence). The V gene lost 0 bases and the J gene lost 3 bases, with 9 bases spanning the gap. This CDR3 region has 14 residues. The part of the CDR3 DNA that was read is TGTGCCAGCAGCCAAGATCAGGGGGGCTATGAACAGTAC. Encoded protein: CASSQDQGGYEQY. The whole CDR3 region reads CASSQDQGGYEQYF.

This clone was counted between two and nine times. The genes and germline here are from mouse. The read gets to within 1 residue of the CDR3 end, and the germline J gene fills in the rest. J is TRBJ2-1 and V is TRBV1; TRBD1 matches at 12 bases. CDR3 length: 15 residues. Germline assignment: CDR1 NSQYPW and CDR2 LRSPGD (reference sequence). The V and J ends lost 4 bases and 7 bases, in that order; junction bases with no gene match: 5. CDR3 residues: CTCSDGTGGRAEQFF. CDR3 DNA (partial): TGCACCTGCAGTGACGGGACAGGGGGCCGAGCTGAGCAGTTC.

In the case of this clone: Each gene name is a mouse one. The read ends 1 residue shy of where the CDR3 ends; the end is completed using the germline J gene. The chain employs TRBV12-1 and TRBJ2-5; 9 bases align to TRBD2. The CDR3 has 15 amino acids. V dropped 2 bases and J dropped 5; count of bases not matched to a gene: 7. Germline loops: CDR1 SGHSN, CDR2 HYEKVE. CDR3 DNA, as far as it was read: TGTGCCAGCTCTCCCCACTGGGGGGTTGGAGACACCCAGTAC. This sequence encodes CASSPHWGVGDTQY. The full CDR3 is CASSPHWGVGDTQYF.

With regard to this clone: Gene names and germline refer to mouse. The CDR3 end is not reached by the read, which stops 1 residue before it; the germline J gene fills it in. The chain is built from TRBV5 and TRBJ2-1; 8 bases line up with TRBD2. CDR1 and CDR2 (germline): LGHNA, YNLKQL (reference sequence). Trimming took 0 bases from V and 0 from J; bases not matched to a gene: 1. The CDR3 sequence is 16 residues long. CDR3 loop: CASSQELGDNYAEQFF. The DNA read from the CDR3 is TGTGCCAGCAGCCAAGAACTGGGGGATAACTATGCTGAGCAGTTC.

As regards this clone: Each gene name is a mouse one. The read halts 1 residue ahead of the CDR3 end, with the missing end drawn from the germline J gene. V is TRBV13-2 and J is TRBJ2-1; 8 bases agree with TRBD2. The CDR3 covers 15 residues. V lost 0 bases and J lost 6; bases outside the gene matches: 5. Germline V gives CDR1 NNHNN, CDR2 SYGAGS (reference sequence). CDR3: CASGDAGGALAEQFF. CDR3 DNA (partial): TGTGCCAGCGGTGATGCGGGGGGGGCGCTTGCTGAGCAGTTC.

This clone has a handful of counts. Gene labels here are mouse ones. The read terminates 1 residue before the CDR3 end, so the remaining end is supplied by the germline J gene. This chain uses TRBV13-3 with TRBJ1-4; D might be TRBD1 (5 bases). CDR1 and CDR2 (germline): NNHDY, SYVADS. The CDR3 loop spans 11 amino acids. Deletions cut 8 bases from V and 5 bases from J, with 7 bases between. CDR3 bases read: TGTGCCAGTGGGGGTAACGAAAGATTATTT. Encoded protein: CASGGNERLF. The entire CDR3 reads CASGGNERLFF. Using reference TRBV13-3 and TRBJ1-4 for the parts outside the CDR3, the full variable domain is EAAVTQSPRSKVAVTGGKVTLSCHQTNNHDYMYWYRQDTGHGLRLIHYSYVADSTEKGDIPDGYKASRPSQENFSLILELASLSQTAVYFCASGGNERLFFGHGTKLSVL.

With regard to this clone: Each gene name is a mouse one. The DNA read from the CDR3 is TGTGCCAGCAGCCGACAGGAATACCCTTATGAACAGTAC. It specifies CASSRQEYPYEQY. The complete CDR3 reads CASSRQEYPYEQYF. The chain recombines TRBV19 with TRBJ2-7, with D tentatively TRBD1 (6 bases). The read ends 1 residue early relative to the CDR3; the germline J gene fills the gap. Germline CDR1 is FNHDT and CDR2 is SITEND (reference sequence). Trimming took off 5 bases at V and 4 bases at J, with 16 bases between the two ends. The CDR3 loop spans 14 amino acids.

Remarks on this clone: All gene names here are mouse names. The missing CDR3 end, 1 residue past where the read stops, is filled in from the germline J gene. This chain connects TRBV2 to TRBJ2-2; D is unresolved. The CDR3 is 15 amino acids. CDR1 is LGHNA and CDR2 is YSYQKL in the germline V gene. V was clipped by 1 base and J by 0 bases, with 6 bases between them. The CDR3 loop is CASSQGGANTGQLYF. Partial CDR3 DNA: TGTGCCAGCAGCCAAGGGGGTGCAAACACCGGGCAGCTCTAC.

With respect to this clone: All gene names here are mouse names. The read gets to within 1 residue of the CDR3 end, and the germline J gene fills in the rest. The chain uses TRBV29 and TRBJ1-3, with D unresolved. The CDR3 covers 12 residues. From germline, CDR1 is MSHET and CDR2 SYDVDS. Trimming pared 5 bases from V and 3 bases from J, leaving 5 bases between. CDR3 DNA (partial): TGTGCTAGCAGTCCCCTTGGAAATACGCTCTAT. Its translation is CASSPLGNTLY. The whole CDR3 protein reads CASSPLGNTLYF.

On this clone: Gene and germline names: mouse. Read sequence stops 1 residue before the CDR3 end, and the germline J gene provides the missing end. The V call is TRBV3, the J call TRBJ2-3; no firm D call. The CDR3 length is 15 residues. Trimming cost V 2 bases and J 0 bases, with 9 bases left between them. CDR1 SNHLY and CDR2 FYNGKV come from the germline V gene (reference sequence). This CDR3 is CASSLSSPSAETLYF. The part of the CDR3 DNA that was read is TGTGCCAGCAGCTTAAGCTCACCTAGTGCAGAAACGCTGTAT. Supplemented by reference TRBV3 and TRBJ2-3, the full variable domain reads GPKVLQIPSHQIIDMGQMVTLNCDPVSNHLYFYWYKQILGQQMEFLVNFYNGKVMEKSKLFKDQFSVERPDGSYFTLKIQPTALEDSAVYFCASSLSSPSAETLYFGSGTRLTVL.

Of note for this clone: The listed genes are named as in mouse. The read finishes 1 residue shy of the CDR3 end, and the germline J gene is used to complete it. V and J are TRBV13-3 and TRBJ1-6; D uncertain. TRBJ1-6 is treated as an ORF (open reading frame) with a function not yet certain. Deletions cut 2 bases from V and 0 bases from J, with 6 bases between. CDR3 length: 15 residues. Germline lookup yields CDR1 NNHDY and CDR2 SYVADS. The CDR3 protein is CASSERDSYNSPLYF. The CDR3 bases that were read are TGTGCCAGCAGTGAGAGGGATTCCTATAATTCGCCCCTCTAC.